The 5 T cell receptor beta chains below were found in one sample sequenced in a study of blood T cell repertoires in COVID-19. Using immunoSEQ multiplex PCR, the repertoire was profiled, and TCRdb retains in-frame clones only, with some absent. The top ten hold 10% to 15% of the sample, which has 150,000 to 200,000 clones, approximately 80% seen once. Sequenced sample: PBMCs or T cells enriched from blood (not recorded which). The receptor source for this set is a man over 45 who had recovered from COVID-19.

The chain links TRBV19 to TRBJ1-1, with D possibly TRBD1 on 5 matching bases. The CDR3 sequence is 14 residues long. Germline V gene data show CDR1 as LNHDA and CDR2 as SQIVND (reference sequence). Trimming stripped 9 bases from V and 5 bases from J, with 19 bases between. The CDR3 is CASGWGGTPTEAFF. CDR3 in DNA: TGTGCCAGCGGATGGGGGGGTACCCCGACTGAAGCTTTCTTT. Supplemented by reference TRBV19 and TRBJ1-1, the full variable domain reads DGGITQSPKYLFRKEGQNVTLSCEQNLNHDAMYWYRQDPGQGLRLIYYSQIVNDFQKGDIAEGYSVSREKKESFPLTVTSAQKNPTAFYLCASGWGGTPTEAFFGQGTRLTVV.

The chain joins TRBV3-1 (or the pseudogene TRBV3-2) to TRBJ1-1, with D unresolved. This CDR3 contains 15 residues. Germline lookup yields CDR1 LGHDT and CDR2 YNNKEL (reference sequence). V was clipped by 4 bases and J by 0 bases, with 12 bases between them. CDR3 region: CASSPGPYMNTEAFF. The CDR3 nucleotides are TGTGCCAGCAGCCCTGGTCCCTATATGAACACTGAAGCTTTCTTT.

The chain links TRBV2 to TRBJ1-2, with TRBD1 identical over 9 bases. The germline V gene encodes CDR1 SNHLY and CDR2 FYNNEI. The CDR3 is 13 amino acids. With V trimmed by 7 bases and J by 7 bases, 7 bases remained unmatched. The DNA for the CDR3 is TGTGCCAGCAAGGGACAGGGTATAACTGGCTACACCTTC. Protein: CASKGQGITGYTF.

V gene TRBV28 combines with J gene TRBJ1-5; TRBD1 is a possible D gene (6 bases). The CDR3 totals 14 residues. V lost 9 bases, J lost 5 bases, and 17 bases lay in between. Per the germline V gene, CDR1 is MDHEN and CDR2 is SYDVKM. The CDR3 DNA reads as TGTGCCAGTACAATACAGGGAAGGCATCAGCCCCAGCATTTT. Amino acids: CASTIQGRHQPQHF.

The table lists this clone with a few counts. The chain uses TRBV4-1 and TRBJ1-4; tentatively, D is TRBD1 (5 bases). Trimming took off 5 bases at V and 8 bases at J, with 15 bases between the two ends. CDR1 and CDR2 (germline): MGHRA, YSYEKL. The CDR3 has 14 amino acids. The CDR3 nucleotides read TGCGCCAGCAGCATACACAGGTTGGGGGAAAAACTGTTTTTT. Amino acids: CASSIHRLGEKLFF.